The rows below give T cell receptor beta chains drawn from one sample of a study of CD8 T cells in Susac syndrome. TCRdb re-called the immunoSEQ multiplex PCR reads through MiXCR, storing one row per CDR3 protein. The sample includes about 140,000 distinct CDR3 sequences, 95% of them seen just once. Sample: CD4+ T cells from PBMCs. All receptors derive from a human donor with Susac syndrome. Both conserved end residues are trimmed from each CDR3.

CDR3aa: SAPGLAGAPGTQY; j_gene: TRBJ2-3; v_gene: TRBV20-1
CDR3aa: ASSQELPGTEAF; j_gene: TRBJ1-1; v_gene: TRBV3-1
CDR3aa: ASSTGRVNTEAF; j_gene: TRBJ1-1; v_gene: TRBV12-3/TRBV12-4
CDR3aa: ASSAREYNEQF; j_gene: TRBJ2-1; v_gene: TRBV28
CDR3aa: SGDRAVNTEAF; j_gene: TRBJ1-1; v_gene: TRBV29-1
CDR3aa: SAKGWSSYGYT; j_gene: TRBJ1-2; v_gene: TRBV29-1
CDR3aa: ASATGGGQPQH; j_gene: TRBJ1-5; v_gene: TRBV28
CDR3aa: ASSQDQGQEKHGYT; j_gene: TRBJ1-2; v_gene: TRBV4-2
CDR3aa: ASSLSTSTDTQY; j_gene: TRBJ2-3; v_gene: TRBV7-9
CDR3aa: SVARGAYNEQF; j_gene: TRBJ2-1; v_gene: TRBV29-1
CDR3aa: SASGRTDTQY; j_gene: TRBJ2-3; v_gene: TRBV20-1